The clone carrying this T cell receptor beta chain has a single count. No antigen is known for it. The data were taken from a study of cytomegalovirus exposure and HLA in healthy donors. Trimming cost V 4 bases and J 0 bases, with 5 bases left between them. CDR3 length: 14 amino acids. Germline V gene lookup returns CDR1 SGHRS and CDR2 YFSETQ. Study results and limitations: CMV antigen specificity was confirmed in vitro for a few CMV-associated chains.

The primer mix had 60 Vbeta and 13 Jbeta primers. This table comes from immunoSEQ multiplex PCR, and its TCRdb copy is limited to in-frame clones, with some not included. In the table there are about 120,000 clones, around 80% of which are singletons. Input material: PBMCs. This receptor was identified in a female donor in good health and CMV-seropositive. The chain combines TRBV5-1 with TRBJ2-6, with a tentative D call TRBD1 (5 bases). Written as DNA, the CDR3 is TGCGCCAGCAGCGACAGCTCTGGGGCCAACGTCCTGACTTTC. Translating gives CASSDSSGANVLTF.